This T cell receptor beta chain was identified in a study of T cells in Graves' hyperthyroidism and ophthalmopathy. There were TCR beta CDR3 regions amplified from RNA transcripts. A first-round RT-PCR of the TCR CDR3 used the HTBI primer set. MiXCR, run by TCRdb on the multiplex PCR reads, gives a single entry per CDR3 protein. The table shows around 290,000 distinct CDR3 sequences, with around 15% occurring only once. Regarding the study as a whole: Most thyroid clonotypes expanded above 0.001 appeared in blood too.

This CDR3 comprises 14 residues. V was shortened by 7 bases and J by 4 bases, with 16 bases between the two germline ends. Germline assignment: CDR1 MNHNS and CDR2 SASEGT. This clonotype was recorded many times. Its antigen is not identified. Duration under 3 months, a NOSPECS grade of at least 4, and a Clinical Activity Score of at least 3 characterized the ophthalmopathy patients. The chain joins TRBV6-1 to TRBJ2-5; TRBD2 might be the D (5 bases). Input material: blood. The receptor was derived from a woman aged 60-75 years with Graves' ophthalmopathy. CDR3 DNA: TGTGCCAGCAATGGCCTCGGCGGAGGAGAGACCCAGTACTTC. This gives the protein CASNGLGGGETQYF.